Shown below are 24 T cell receptor beta chains from a single sample sequenced in a study of regulatory T cells in long-lasting Graves disease. Arm-PCR with iRepertoire HTBI primers amplified the CDR3 regions for these TCR beta libraries. TCRdb re-derived calls from the multiplex PCR reads in MiXCR, one entry per CDR3 protein. Among fewer than 650,000 distinct CDR3 sequences listed, about 16% were seen once. Time point: newly diagnosed GD, antithyroid drugs for less than 3 months. From RNA extracted from PBMCs, the TCR library was made. This sample also appeared in a second study, on T cells in Graves' hyperthyroidism and ophthalmopathy.

The source material was peripheral blood mononuclear cells (PBMCs), sampled at new diagnosis, from a patient treated with antithyroid drugs. The receptors were gathered from a man younger than 30 with Graves disease.

This clonotype has just a few counts. CDR3 sequence: CSAGDTPNRGELFF. As DNA, the CDR3 is TGCAGTGCGGGGGACACACCGAACCGGGGGGAGCTGTTTTTT. This sequence joins TRBV20-1 and TRBJ2-2; maybe TRBD1 (6 bases). Per the germline V gene, CDR1 is DFQATT and CDR2 is SNEGSKA (reference sequence). This CDR3 has 14 amino acids. V was trimmed by 6 bases and J by 8 bases, leaving 19 bases between them.

As to this clonotype: This may be a read error: a much more frequent sequence differs by one nucleotide. The chain carries TRBV20-1 and TRBJ2-4; either TRBD1 or TRBD2 may supply D (6 bases each). From germline, CDR1 is DFQATT and CDR2 SNEGSKA (reference sequence). Trimming cost V 4 bases and J 13 bases, with 23 bases left between them. This CDR3 comprises 14 residues. This CDR3 reads CSATVGGSYNEQYF. For the CDR3, the DNA is TGCAGTGCTACCGTGGGGGGCTCATACAATGAGCAGTACTTC.

J is TRBJ2-2 and V is TRBV29-1; TRBD2 matches 7 bases. Germline trimming cut 4 bases from V and 9 bases from J; bases unmatched to any gene: 8. Looked up from germline, CDR1 is SQVTM and CDR2 is ANQGSEA. This CDR3 has 13 amino acids. CDR3 DNA sequence: TGCAGCGTTGGGGAGGGTGGCATCAGGGAGCTGTTTTTT. Its protein product is CSVGEGGIRELFF.

The chain employs TRBV19 and TRBJ1-5, with D unresolved. V dropped 6 bases and J dropped 4 bases, with 10 bases sitting between them. Germline CDR1 reads LNHDA; CDR2 reads SQIVND (reference sequence). The CDR3 has 13 amino acids. The CDR3 loop is CASRETVNQPQHF. DNA of the CDR3: TGTGCCAGTAGAGAGACGGTGAATCAGCCCCAGCATTTT. Full variable domain (rest looked up from reference TRBV19 and TRBJ1-5): DGGITQSPKYLFRKEGQNVTLSCEQNLNHDAMYWYRQDPGQGLRLIYYSQIVNDFQKGDIAEGYSVSREKKESFPLTVTSAQKNPTAFYLCASRETVNQPQHFGDGTRLSIL.

The chain uses TRBV13 and TRBJ1-3, with D hard to call. From germline, CDR1 is PRHDT and CDR2 FYEKMQ (reference sequence). The length of the CDR3 is 16 residues. V was cut by 1 base and J by 0 bases, with 10 bases left in between. CDR3 sequence (DNA): TGTGCCAGCAGCTTAGTCGCAGGAGCCTCTGGAAACACCATATATTTT. This gives the protein CASSLVAGASGNTIYF.

This clonotype was detected many times. This chain connects TRBV7-9 to TRBJ2-3; TRBD2 aligns across 10 bases. CDR1 and CDR2 from the germline V gene are SEHNR and FQNEAQ (reference sequence). V trimming: 1 base; J trimming: 4 bases; junction bases outside the gene matches: 8. The CDR3 totals 17 residues. Here the CDR3 DNA reads TGTGCCAGCAGCTTAGGAGGCCTAGCGGGAGTGTCAGATACGCAGTATTTT. Translating it yields CASSLGGLAGVSDTQYF.

The V gene is TRBV5-8, the J gene TRBJ1-1; a possible D gene is TRBD1 (5 bases). CDR1 is SGHTS and CDR2 is YDEGEE in the germline V gene. The CDR3 has 18 residues. V lost 2 bases, J lost 1 base, and 21 bases lay in between. Written as DNA, the CDR3 is TGTGCCAGCAGCTTCCAACGAAGGGGAGTCCAATCGAACACTGAAGCTTTCTTT. This gives the protein CASSFQRRGVQSNTEAFF.

This chain uses TRBV4-2 with TRBJ2-7; TRBD2 matches at 8 bases. V was pared by 1 base and J by 4 bases, with 9 bases of the junction left unmatched. The CDR3 loop spans 16 amino acids. The germline V gene has CDR1 LGHNA and CDR2 YNFKEQ. The CDR3 protein is CASSQALGRASYEQYF. DNA of the CDR3: TGTGCCAGCAGCCAAGCACTCGGGAGGGCCAGTTACGAGCAGTACTTC.

In its sample, this clonotype was seen many times. V and J are TRBV15 and TRBJ1-1; TRBD1 matches 8 bases. The length of the CDR3 is 14 residues. From germline, CDR1 is LNHNV and CDR2 YYDKDF (reference sequence). V shed 3 bases and J 6 bases; nucleotides not matched to a gene: 6. For the CDR3, the DNA is TGTGCCACCAGCAGGGGCTGGACAGGGCCTGAAGCTTTCTTT. Its translation: CATSRGWTGPEAFF. The variable domain in full, with the rest retrieved from reference TRBV15 and TRBJ1-1, is DAMVIQNPRYQVTQFGKPVTLSCSQTLNHNVMYWYQQKSSQAPKLLFHYYDKDFNNEADTPDNFQSRRPNTSFCFLDIRSPGLGDTAMYLCATSRGWTGPEAFFGQGTRLTVV.

This clonotype was recorded many times. This sequence joins TRBV28 and TRBJ1-5; D unclear. Per the germline V gene, CDR1 is MDHEN and CDR2 is SYDVKM. The ends were cut back, 8 bases at V and 1 base at J, with 6 bases in the middle. This CDR3 is built from 12 residues. DNA for the CDR3: TGTGCCAGCGATCAAAGCAATCAGCCCCAGCATTTT. Encoded protein: CASDQSNQPQHF.

This clonotype has a count of ten or more. The genes are TRBV27 and TRBJ2-4, with D unresolved. Germline lookup yields CDR1 MNHEY and CDR2 SMNVEV (reference sequence). With 6 bases removed from V and 5 bases from J, the gap between germline ends came to 14 bases. This CDR3 has 14 amino acids. DNA for the CDR3: TGTGCCAGCAGGAGTGACACGTCACAAAACATTCAGTACTTC. Translating it yields CASRSDTSQNIQYF.

This rearrangement joins TRBV29-1 to TRBJ2-3; 7 bases line up with TRBD2. V was clipped by 2 bases and J by 1 base; unmatched bases: 6. The CDR3 is made up of 15 amino acids. The V gene's germline CDR1 is SQVTM and CDR2 ANQGSEA. The CDR3 region is CSVELGGSGTDTQYF. In nucleotides, the CDR3 is TGCAGCGTTGAACTCGGCGGGAGCGGCACAGATACGCAGTATTTT.

The sample holds a few counts of this clonotype. The rearrangement links TRBV20-1 to TRBJ2-3; tentative D call: TRBD2 (6 bases). Looked up from germline, CDR1 is DFQATT and CDR2 is SNEGSKA (reference sequence). Trimming took 0 bases from V and 5 from J, leaving 12 bases between them. The CDR3 loop spans 14 amino acids. The CDR3 coding sequence is TGCAGTGCTAGAGATTTGCGCGGGGAAGATACGCAGTATTTT. It yields the protein CSARDLRGEDTQYF.

This chain links TRBV28 with TRBJ2-7; no clear D. Per the germline V gene, CDR1 is MDHEN and CDR2 is SYDVKM. V was trimmed by 5 bases and J by 6 bases, leaving 8 bases between them. The length of the CDR3 is 11 residues. The DNA of the CDR3 is TGTGCCAGCAGTGCCCCCGCCGAGCAGTACTTC. Its translation is CASSAPAEQYF. The full variable domain, completed using reference TRBV28 and TRBJ2-7, is DVKVTQSSRYLVKRTGEKVFLECVQDMDHENMFWYRQDPGLGLRLIYFSYDVKMKEKGDIPEGYSVSREKKERFSLILESASTNQTSMYLCASSAPAEQYFGPGTRLTVT.

Ten or more counts support this clonotype. The DNA for the CDR3 is TGTGCCAGCAGTTACTCGAACGGTTTCGCTTTCTTT. Its protein is CASSYSNGFAFF. The J gene is TRBJ1-1, the V gene TRBV6-5; D is ambiguous. The germline CDR1 and CDR2 sequences are MNHEY and SVGAGI. CDR3 size: 12 residues. V was pared by 0 bases and J by 11 bases, with 10 bases between.

This clonotype was recorded many times. The chain carries TRBV27 and TRBJ2-3, with 8 bases fitting TRBD1. The trim removed 2 bases at V and 7 bases at J, leaving 8 bases unmatched. CDR3 size: 15 residues. The germline V gene encodes CDR1 MNHEY and CDR2 SMNVEV (reference sequence). The CDR3: CASSLITGGSYTQYF. The CDR3 DNA reads TGTGCCAGCAGTTTAATTACAGGGGGGTCCTATACGCAGTATTTT.

This clonotype was recorded at least ten times. The V and J genes are TRBV11-2 and TRBJ2-7; 8 positions match TRBD2. Germline lookup yields CDR1 SGHAT and CDR2 FQNNGV. The trim removed 5 bases at V and 7 bases at J, leaving 16 bases unmatched. CDR3 length: 16 amino acids. CDR3 loop: CASSPQGAAGGAEQYF. CDR3 nucleotides: TGTGCCAGCAGCCCACAAGGGGCCGCCGGGGGGGCGGAGCAGTACTTC.

The rearrangement uses TRBV12-3 or TRBV12-4 and TRBJ1-2; 10 nucleotides match TRBD1. The CDR3 has 15 residues. V gave up 5 bases and J gave up 4 bases; unmatched junction bases: 7. The CDR3 nucleotides are TGTGCCAGCAGTCTCCGGACAGGGGGTATCTATGGCTACACCTTC. Translation gives CASSLRTGGIYGYTF.

This clonotype was seen a few times. The J gene is TRBJ1-2, the V gene TRBV20-1, with unresolved D. Trimming took 2 bases from V and 0 from J, leaving 22 bases between them. Germline loops: CDR1 DFQATT, CDR2 SNEGSKA (reference sequence). The CDR3 contains 18 residues. CDR3 sequence reads: CSARPITGDETSNYGYTF. In DNA, the CDR3 is TGCAGTGCTAGACCAATTACGGGAGACGAAACTTCTAACTATGGCTACACCTTC.

The chain is built from TRBV6-5 and TRBJ1-2, with TRBD1 matching over 9 bases. This CDR3 spans 17 amino acids. The V gene end was trimmed by 0 bases and the J gene end by 4 bases; junction bases not matched to a gene: 9. CDR1 and CDR2 (germline): MNHEY, SVGAGI. The chain's CDR3 is CASSYSPGQGQTYGYTF. The DNA for the CDR3 is TGTGCCAGCAGTTACTCACCGGGACAGGGACAAACCTATGGCTACACCTTC.

The rearrangement links TRBV27 to TRBJ2-3; tentatively, D is TRBD2 (5 bases). This CDR3 spans 15 amino acids. Germline CDR1 is MNHEY and CDR2 is SMNVEV (reference sequence). Trimming pared 5 bases from V and 6 bases from J, leaving 18 bases between. The DNA for the CDR3 is TGTGCCAGCAGTCCCCCCCCGGGAAGGCTGGATACGCAGTATTTT. Its translation is CASSPPPGRLDTQYF.

This clonotype has a handful of counts. The chain employs TRBV7-3 and TRBJ2-7; D is tentatively TRBD1 or TRBD2 (5 bases each). Germline loops: CDR1 SGHTA, CDR2 FQGTGA. Between the trimmed V and J ends, which lost 3 bases and 9 bases, there was a span of 12 bases. This CDR3 spans 12 amino acids. The CDR3 reads CASSLAYGGQYF. CDR3 bases: TGTGCCAGCAGCTTGGCCTATGGGGGGCAGTACTTC.

At least ten counts were recorded for this clonotype. The V call is TRBV6-1, the J call TRBJ1-1; D is unclear. Deletions cut 2 bases from V and 2 bases from J, with 6 bases between. The CDR3 totals 13 residues. Germline CDR1 MNHNS, CDR2 SASEGT. CDR3 DNA sequence: TGTGCCAGCAGTGAACGGCGCAACACTGAAGCTTTCTTT. Encoded protein: CASSERRNTEAFF.

This clonotype has at least ten counts. The J gene is TRBJ2-1, the V gene TRBV10-2; 14 bases fit TRBD2. The V and J ends lost 2 bases and 8 bases, in that order; junction bases with no gene match: 2. This CDR3 has 15 residues. Germline V gene sequence: CDR1 WSHSY, CDR2 SAAADI. DNA of the CDR3: TGCGCCAGCAGTGAGGGGACTAGCGGGAGTGATGAGCAGTTCTTC. It encodes CASSEGTSGSDEQFF.